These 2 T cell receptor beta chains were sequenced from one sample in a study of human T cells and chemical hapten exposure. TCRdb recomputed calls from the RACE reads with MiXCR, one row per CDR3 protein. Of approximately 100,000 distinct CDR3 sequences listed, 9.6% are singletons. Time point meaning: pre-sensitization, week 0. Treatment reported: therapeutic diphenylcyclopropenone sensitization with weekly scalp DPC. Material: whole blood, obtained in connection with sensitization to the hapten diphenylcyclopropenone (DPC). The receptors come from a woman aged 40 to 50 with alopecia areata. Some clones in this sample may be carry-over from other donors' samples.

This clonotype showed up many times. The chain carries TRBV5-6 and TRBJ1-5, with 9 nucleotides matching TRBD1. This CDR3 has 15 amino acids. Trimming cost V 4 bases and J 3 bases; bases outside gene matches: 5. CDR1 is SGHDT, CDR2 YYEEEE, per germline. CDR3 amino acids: CASSPGQGFNQPQHF. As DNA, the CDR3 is TGTGCCAGCAGCCCGGGACAGGGCTTCAATCAGCCCCAGCATTTT.

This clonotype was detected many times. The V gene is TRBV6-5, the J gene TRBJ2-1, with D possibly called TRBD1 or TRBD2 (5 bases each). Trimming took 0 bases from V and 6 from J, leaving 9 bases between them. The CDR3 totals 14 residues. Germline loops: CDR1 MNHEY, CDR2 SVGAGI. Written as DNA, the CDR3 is TGTGCCAGCAGTTACTCGAGGGGCACCAATGAGCAGTTCTTC. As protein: CASSYSRGTNEQFF.